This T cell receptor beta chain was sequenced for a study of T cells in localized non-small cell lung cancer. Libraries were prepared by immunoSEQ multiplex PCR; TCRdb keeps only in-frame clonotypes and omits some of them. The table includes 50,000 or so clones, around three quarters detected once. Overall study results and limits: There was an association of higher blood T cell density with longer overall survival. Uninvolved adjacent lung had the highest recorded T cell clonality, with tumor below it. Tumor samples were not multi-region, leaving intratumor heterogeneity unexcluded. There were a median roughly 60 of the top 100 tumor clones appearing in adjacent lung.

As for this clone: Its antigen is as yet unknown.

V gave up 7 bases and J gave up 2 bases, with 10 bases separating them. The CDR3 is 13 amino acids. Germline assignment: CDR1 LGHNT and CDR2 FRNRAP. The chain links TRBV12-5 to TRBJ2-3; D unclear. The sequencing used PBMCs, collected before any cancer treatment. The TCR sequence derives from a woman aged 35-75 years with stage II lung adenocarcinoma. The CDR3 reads CASAPGSTDTQYF. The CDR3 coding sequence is TGTGCTAGTGCCCCTGGATCCACAGATACGCAGTATTTT. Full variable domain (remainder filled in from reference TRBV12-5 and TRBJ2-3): DARVTQTPRHKVTEMGQEVTMRCQPILGHNTVFWYRQTMMQGLELLAYFRNRAPLDDSGMPKDRFSAEMPDATLATLKIQPSEPRDSAVYFCASAPGSTDTQYFGPGTRLTVL.